This is a list of T cell receptor beta chains from one sample in a study of T cell repertoires in cytomegalovirus infection. TCRdb reprocessed the reads with MiXCR, giving one entry per CDR3 protein. Among about 400,000 distinct CDR3 sequences listed, over 15% were seen once. Sample: PBMCs. These receptors were collected from a human donor in good health (CMV status not recorded). Some clones in this sample may be carry-over from other donors' samples. Both conserved end residues are trimmed from each CDR3. D genes are given only for firm matches.

V,D,J,CDR3
TRBV7-2,-,TRBJ1-5,ASSPGVTGINQPQH
TRBV6-2/TRBV6-3,TRBD1,TRBJ2-7,ASSPRQGWHEQY
TRBV5-1,TRBD2,TRBJ2-1,ASIELAGGYNEQF
TRBV2,TRBD1,TRBJ1-5,ASGGQDNQPQH
TRBV7-9,-,TRBJ1-5,ASSPPGFAQPQH
TRBV6-5,-,TRBJ2-3,ASSRRELTDTQY
TRBV7-2,-,TRBJ2-4,ASSPEGGNIQY
TRBV7-2,-,TRBJ1-3,ASSLGSKGRNTIY
TRBV9,TRBD1,TRBJ1-6,ASSDQDRVGSPLH
TRBV9,-,TRBJ2-2,ASSVDLAGELF
TRBV12-3/TRBV12-4,TRBD1,TRBJ1-6,ASSRGQIKYNSPLH
TRBV29-1,-,TRBJ2-2,SVKYANTGELF
TRBV5-1,TRBD2,TRBJ2-1,ASSYTQTSGSNEQF
TRBV12-3/TRBV12-4,-,TRBJ2-7,ASSTRGRGTPGEQY
TRBV3-1,-,TRBJ1-3,ASSQDDSGNTIY
TRBV30,TRBD1,TRBJ1-2,AWAPAAPGQGTGGYT
TRBV6-4,TRBD1,TRBJ2-3,ASSRDRVTDTQY
TRBV7-2,TRBD2,TRBJ2-7,ASSLSGLGAYEQY
TRBV2,TRBD2,TRBJ2-2,ASNGRGFSTGELF
TRBV7-9,-,TRBJ1-1,ASRNMQGSEAF
TRBV12-3/TRBV12-4,-,TRBJ1-2,ASSIQAIYYGYT
TRBV7-2,-,TRBJ2-3,ASSIGRGPDTQY
TRBV7-9,-,TRBJ1-5,ASSSGQMSNQPQH
TRBV5-4,TRBD2,TRBJ2-5,ASSARLAGGRETQY
TRBV18,-,TRBJ1-5,ASSPDRAGENQPQH
TRBV11-2,-,TRBJ2-2,ASSFLLVMGERAGELF
TRBV11-2,-,TRBJ1-1,AVGGLSTEAF
TRBV7-2,-,TRBJ2-1,ASSPRGVSDEQF
TRBV2,TRBD1,TRBJ1-1,ASTLTGDEKAF
TRBV7-8,TRBD2,TRBJ2-5,ASSPFDGGWLGETQY
TRBV12-3/TRBV12-4,-,TRBJ1-5,ASRTTLGPQH
TRBV7-2,-,TRBJ1-6,ASSLEAGKPLGTLH
TRBV7-2,TRBD2,TRBJ2-5,ASSLVGGRVAETQY
TRBV20-1,TRBD1,TRBJ1-2,SARPTGGGYT
TRBV7-2,-,TRBJ2-5,ASSSFTPRQY
TRBV5-1,-,TRBJ2-6,ASSLAGGHGANVLT
TRBV15,TRBD2,TRBJ2-1,ATSRENLAGGTYNEQF
TRBV7-6,TRBD2,TRBJ2-3,ASSAPGTSGDTQY
TRBV7-2,TRBD1,TRBJ1-5,ASSLAGQGGSNQPQH
TRBV27,TRBD2,TRBJ2-3,ASSFQPIAGRVPDTQY
TRBV7-2,-,TRBJ1-1,ASSLVGAREFNTEAF
TRBV12-3/TRBV12-4,-,TRBJ1-1,ASSLGDNGWDTEAF
TRBV7-2,-,TRBJ2-3,ASSLEGRASTDTQY